This TCR beta chain was captured in a study of blood T cell repertoires in COVID-19. Libraries were prepared by immunoSEQ multiplex PCR; TCRdb keeps only in-frame clonotypes and omits some of them. There are 270,000 or so clones in the sample; approximately 90% occur only once, and over 3.5% lies in the top ten. Enrolled through a virtual design, the participants were between roughly 18 and 95 years of age and came from about two dozen US areas. CDR1 is MGHRA and CDR2 is YSYEKL in the germline V gene. With V trimmed by 3 bases and J by 2 bases, 6 bases remained unmatched. The CDR3 sequence is 15 residues long.

V usage is TRBV4-1 and J usage is TRBJ1-1, with 7 bases lining up with TRBD1. This TCR was recovered from a woman in her 30s with acute COVID-19. Sequencing used PBMCs or T cells enriched from blood (not recorded which). The CDR3: CASSHEGAANTEAFF. In DNA form, the CDR3 reads TGCGCCAGCAGCCACGAGGGGGCAGCAAACACTGAAGCTTTCTTT.